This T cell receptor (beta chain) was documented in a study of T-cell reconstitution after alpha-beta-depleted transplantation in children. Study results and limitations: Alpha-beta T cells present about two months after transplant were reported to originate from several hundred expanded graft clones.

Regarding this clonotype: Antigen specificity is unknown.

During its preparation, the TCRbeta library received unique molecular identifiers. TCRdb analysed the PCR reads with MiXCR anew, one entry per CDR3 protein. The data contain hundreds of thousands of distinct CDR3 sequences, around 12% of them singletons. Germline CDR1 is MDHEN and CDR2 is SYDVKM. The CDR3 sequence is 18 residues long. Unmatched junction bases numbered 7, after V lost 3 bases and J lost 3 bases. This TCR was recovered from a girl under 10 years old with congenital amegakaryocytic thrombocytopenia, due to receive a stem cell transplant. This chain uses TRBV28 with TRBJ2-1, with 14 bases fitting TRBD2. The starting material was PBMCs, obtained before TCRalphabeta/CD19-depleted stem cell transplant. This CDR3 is CASSLSGTSGRNYNEQFF. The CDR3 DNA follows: TGTGCCAGCAGTTTGAGTGGGACTAGCGGGAGAAACTACAATGAGCAGTTCTTC.